These 21 T cell receptor beta chains were sequenced from one sample in a study of blood T cell repertoires in COVID-19. Data came from immunoSEQ multiplex PCR; TCRdb stores just in-frame clones and leaves some out. The sample holds around 140,000 clones, about 90% seen once. Sequencing input: peripheral blood. These receptors originate from a man between 60 and 75 years old with active or convalescent COVID-19.

This sequence joins TRBV18 and TRBJ2-7, with 7 bases identical to TRBD1. The germline CDR1 and CDR2 sequences are KGHSH and LQKENI. V lost 2 bases to trimming and J lost 5 bases; unmatched junction nucleotides: 3. The CDR3 is 13 residues long. The CDR3 here is CASSPDRVHEQYF. The CDR3 DNA is TGTGCCAGCTCACCAGACAGGGTGCACGAGCAGTACTTC.

The chain recombines TRBV19 with TRBJ2-1; 7 nucleotides align to TRBD2. V dropped 1 base and J dropped 2; count of bases not matched to a gene: 2. The CDR3 covers 15 residues. Germline V gene lookup returns CDR1 LNHDA and CDR2 SQIVND (reference sequence). Here the CDR3 DNA reads TGTGCCAGTAGTATAGGGGGGACTACCTACAATGAGCAGTTCTTC. Translating it yields CASSIGGTTYNEQFF.

The chain is built from TRBV25-1 and TRBJ2-2; the match to TRBD2 covers 7 bases. Germline CDR1 and CDR2: MGHDK and SYGVNS. This CDR3 contains 14 residues. V shed 2 bases, J shed 6 bases, and the junction held 3 bases outside the gene matches. The CDR3 reads CASSEAGASGELFF. CDR3 DNA sequence: TGTGCCAGCAGTGAAGCGGGAGCTTCCGGGGAGCTGTTTTTT.

This chain uses TRBV24-1 with TRBJ2-1; 7 nucleotides agree with TRBD1. V gave up 4 bases and J gave up 9 bases; unmatched junction bases: 5. Germline values: CDR1 KGHDR, CDR2 SFDVKD. The CDR3 length is 13 residues. CDR3 nucleotide sequence: TGTGCCACCAGTGACAACAGGGGAAGTGAGCAGTTCTTC. Residues: CATSDNRGSEQFF.

This chain joins TRBV24-1 and TRBJ2-6, with a tentative D call TRBD2 (5 bases). Per the germline V gene, CDR1 is KGHDR and CDR2 is SFDVKD. The CDR3 is 18 amino acids. The ends were cut back, 3 bases at V and 2 bases at J, with 16 bases in the middle. In DNA, the CDR3 is TGTGCCACCAGTGATATCGACCCTGGAGCGGCTGGGGCCAACGTCCTGACTTTC. It translates to CATSDIDPGAAGANVLTF.

This chain uses TRBV7-3 with TRBJ2-7, with 7 bases fitting TRBD1. Germline values: CDR1 SGHTA, CDR2 FQGTGA. This CDR3 spans 14 amino acids. Germline trimming cut 5 bases from V and 6 bases from J; bases unmatched to any gene: 10. The CDR3 reads CASSMGQPPLEQYF. CDR3 DNA sequence: TGTGCCAGCAGCATGGGACAGCCCCCTCTCGAGCAGTACTTC.

The chain joins TRBV7-9 to TRBJ2-5; TRBD2 matches 8 bases. With 5 bases clipped from V and 5 bases from J, the junction kept 10 bases outside the gene matches. This CDR3 is built from 15 residues. Germline assignment: CDR1 SEHNR and CDR2 FQNEAQ (reference sequence). CDR3 DNA: TGTGCCAGCAGCCTCCAGGGACTAGTCGGGGAGACCCAGTACTTC. This sequence encodes CASSLQGLVGETQYF.

J is TRBJ1-4 and V is TRBV28; no definite D call. CDR3 length equals 13 residues. V shed 2 bases and J shed 7 bases, with 8 bases lying between them. Germline V gives CDR1 MDHEN, CDR2 SYDVKM. CDR3 DNA sequence: TGTGCCAGCAGTTTAATCACCGGTGAAAAACTGTTTTTT. This translates into CASSLITGEKLFF.

The chain is built from TRBV18 and TRBJ2-1; D possibly corresponds to TRBD1 (5 bases). This CDR3 spans 16 amino acids. V was clipped by 3 bases and J by 0 bases, with 12 bases between them. Germline loops: CDR1 KGHSH, CDR2 LQKENI. Written as DNA, the CDR3 is TGTGCCAGCTCACCGGAGCAGGGATACTCCTACAATGAGCAGTTCTTC. Amino acid sequence: CASSPEQGYSYNEQFF.

This chain connects TRBV19 to TRBJ1-1; unclear D gene. The CDR3 has 15 residues. Germline V gene sequence: CDR1 LNHDA, CDR2 SQIVND (reference sequence). Trimming stripped 4 bases from V and 0 bases from J, with 12 bases between. CDR3: CASSTHWALNTEAFF. The CDR3 DNA follows: TGTGCCAGTAGTACCCACTGGGCCCTGAACACTGAAGCTTTCTTT.

The chain couples TRBV10-3 to TRBJ2-3; the D gene is possibly TRBD1 (6 bases). CDR1 and CDR2 from the germline V gene are ENHRY and SYGVKD. The CDR3 length is 14 residues. V lost 4 bases, J lost 5 bases, and 13 bases lay in between. The CDR3 bases are TGTGCCATCAGTGGGACAGCGAAATTAGATACGCAGTATTTT. This encodes CAISGTAKLDTQYF.

The CDR3 sequence: CASSITENTEAFF. The CDR3 DNA reads as TGTGCCAGCAGCATAACAGAGAACACTGAAGCTTTCTTT. The chain combines TRBV6-4 with TRBJ1-1; D remains ambiguous. Germline lookup yields CDR1 MRHNA and CDR2 SNTAGT. The length of the CDR3 is 13 residues. Trimming cost V 6 bases and J 1 base, with 9 bases left between them.

The chain is built from TRBV28 and TRBJ1-2, with a tentative D call TRBD1 (5 bases). V gave up 6 bases and J gave up 11 bases, with 28 bases separating them. The CDR3 is 16 amino acids. Germline V lookup: CDR1 MDHEN, CDR2 SYDVKM. The CDR3 region has the DNA TGTGCCAGCAGGTACCTCCCCGACAGCGACTCCAAGGGTTACACCTTC. This encodes CASRYLPDSDSKGYTF.

The V gene is TRBV12-3 or TRBV12-4, the J gene TRBJ1-5, with 7 bases fitting TRBD1. V trimming: 5 bases; J trimming: 2 bases; junction bases outside the gene matches: 0. CDR3 length: 13 residues. Here the CDR3 reads CASSDRGNQPQHF. DNA for the CDR3: TGTGCCAGCAGTGACAGGGGCAATCAGCCCCAGCATTTT.

CDR3 loop: CASTTGQADGYTF. CDR3 bases: TGTGCCAGTACTACCGGACAGGCTGATGGCTACACCTTC. V is TRBV19 and J is TRBJ1-2, with 7 bases matching TRBD1. The germline V gene encodes CDR1 LNHDA and CDR2 SQIVND (reference sequence). The J segment lost 6 bases and the V segment lost 7 bases, leaving 8 bases of the junction unmatched. The CDR3 is 13 amino acids.

This clone occurred a few times. This chain connects TRBV27 to TRBJ1-2; 9 bases line up with TRBD1. The CDR3 length is 13 residues. V was clipped by 3 bases and J by 7 bases; unmatched bases: 3. Germline values: CDR1 MNHEY, CDR2 SMNVEV (reference sequence). The CDR3 DNA is TGTGCCAGCAGTTTTTGGACAGGGGTTGGCTACACCTTC. Encoded protein: CASSFWTGVGYTF.

The chain joins TRBV12-3 or TRBV12-4 to TRBJ2-7; D may be TRBD2 (5 bases). V lost 8 bases to trimming and J lost 2 bases, with 10 bases between them. CDR3 size: 12 residues. The CDR3 DNA is TGTGCCAGCTCGGGATCGCCCTACGAGCAGTACTTC. It encodes CASSGSPYEQYF.

DNA of the CDR3: TGTGCCAGCAGCTTAATGTCACAGCCTCTCTACAATGAGCAGTTCTTC. Protein product: CASSLMSQPLYNEQFF. The chain uses TRBV7-8 and TRBJ2-1; no clear D. Trimming took off 2 bases at V and 3 bases at J, with 14 bases between the two ends. CDR1 SGHVS and CDR2 FQNEAQ come from the germline V gene. The CDR3 runs 16 residues.

The chain carries TRBV6-5 and TRBJ1-2, with TRBD1 matching over 8 bases. The V gene's germline CDR1 is MNHEY and CDR2 SVGAGI. The CDR3 is 13 residues long. Trimming at V came to 7 bases and at J to 2 bases, leaving 3 bases not matched to a gene. CDR3 protein: CASTTGGNYGYTF. The CDR3 DNA reads TGTGCCAGCACCACAGGGGGGAACTATGGCTACACCTTC.

The chain has TRBV28 and TRBJ2-7, with 9 bases aligning to TRBD2. The CDR3 loop spans 15 amino acids. The trim removed 3 bases at V and 4 bases at J, leaving 7 bases unmatched. Germline V gene data show CDR1 as MDHEN and CDR2 as SYDVKM. The DNA of the CDR3 is TGTGCCAGCAGTTTTCGATTAGCGGGAGTTTACGAGCAGTACTTC. Residues: CASSFRLAGVYEQYF.

The chain uses TRBV19 and TRBJ1-5, with a tentative D call TRBD1 (5 bases). V gave up 6 bases and J gave up 7 bases, with 13 bases separating them. Germline V lookup: CDR1 LNHDA, CDR2 SQIVND (reference sequence). The CDR3 has 13 amino acids. The CDR3 DNA sequence: TGTGCCAGTAGCTCCCGGGGGGAACAGCCCCAGCATTTT. This translates into CASSSRGEQPQHF.